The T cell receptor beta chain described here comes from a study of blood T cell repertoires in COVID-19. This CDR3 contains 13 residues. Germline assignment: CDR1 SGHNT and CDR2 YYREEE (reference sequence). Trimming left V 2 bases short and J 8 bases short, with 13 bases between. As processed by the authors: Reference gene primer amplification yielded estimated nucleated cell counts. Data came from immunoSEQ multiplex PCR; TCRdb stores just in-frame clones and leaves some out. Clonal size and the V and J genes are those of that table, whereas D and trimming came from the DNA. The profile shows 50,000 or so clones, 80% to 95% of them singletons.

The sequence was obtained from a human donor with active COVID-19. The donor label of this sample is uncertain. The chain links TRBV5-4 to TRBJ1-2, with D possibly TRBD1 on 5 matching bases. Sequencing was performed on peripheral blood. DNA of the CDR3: TGTGCCAGCAGCTTAGCCAGGGAGGACGGCTACACCTTC. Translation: CASSLAREDGYTF. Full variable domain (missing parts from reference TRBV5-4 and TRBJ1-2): ETGVTQSPTHLIKTRGQQVTLRCSSQSGHNTVSWYQQALGQGPQFIFQYYREEENGRGNFPPRFSGLQFPNYSSELNVNALELDDSALYLCASSLAREDGYTFGSGTRLTVV.